These 7 T cell receptor beta chains originate from one sample sequenced in a study of T cells after yellow fever vaccination. TCRdb analysed the 5' RACE reads with MiXCR anew, one entry per CDR3 protein. The sample gives about 630,000 distinct CDR3 sequences, roughly 12% of which show up once; 15% is in the top ten. The input for sequencing was PBMCs, taken on the day of the yellow fever booster vaccination. The receptors stem from a man aged 30-40 years who received the YFV17D yellow fever vaccine.

In this sample, this clonotype turned up a few times. CDR3: CASSPQAALGYNEQFF. For the CDR3, the DNA is TGTGCCAGCAGCCCTCAAGCGGCCCTAGGGTACAATGAGCAGTTCTTC. V gene TRBV7-2 combines with J gene TRBJ2-1, with D possibly matching TRBD2 (5 bases). Trimming took off 5 bases at V and 4 bases at J, with 18 bases between the two ends. The CDR3 spans 16 residues. Germline V gene sequence: CDR1 SGHTA, CDR2 FQGNSA.

This clonotype came up a few times. The chain has TRBV6-5 and TRBJ1-2; D unresolved. CDR1 and CDR2 (germline): MNHEY, SVGAGI. CDR3 length: 15 residues. Trimming pared 2 bases from V and 2 bases from J, leaving 12 bases between. The CDR3 reads CASSYRQLPNYGYTF. The CDR3 bases are TGTGCCAGCAGTTACCGGCAGCTACCGAACTATGGCTACACCTTC.

CDR3 coding DNA: TGCAGTGCTAGTGACCACGCTGAGACCCAGTACTTC. Translation gives CSASDHAETQYF. The chain employs TRBV20-1 and TRBJ2-5; D not resolved. Germline CDR1 and CDR2: DFQATT and SNEGSKA (reference sequence). With 3 bases removed from V and 5 bases from J, the gap between germline ends came to 10 bases. The length of the CDR3 is 12 residues.

This chain links TRBV5-6 with TRBJ2-1; 7 bases agree with TRBD1. Germline V gives CDR1 SGHDT, CDR2 YYEEEE. CDR3 length: 16 residues. The V segment lost 0 bases and the J segment 3 bases; nucleotides outside the gene matches: 6. The CDR3 region has the DNA TGTGCCAGCAGCTTGGGCAGGGGGTCTCGCTACAATGAGCAGTTCTTC. This encodes CASSLGRGSRYNEQFF. Full variable domain (outside the CDR3, taken from reference TRBV5-6 and TRBJ2-1): DAGVTQSPTHLIKTRGQQVTLRCSPKSGHDTVSWYQQALGQGPQFIFQYYEEEERQRGNFPDRFSGHQFPNYSSELNVNALLLGDSALYLCASSLGRGSRYNEQFFGPGTRLTVL.

A few counts support this clonotype. The V call is TRBV11-2, the J call TRBJ2-7, with TRBD2 matching over 9 bases. The CDR3 extends over 18 amino acids. V was pared by 6 bases and J by 0 bases, with 15 bases of the junction left unmatched. Germline CDR1 is SGHAT and CDR2 is FQNNGV. The CDR3 nucleotides are TGTGCCAGCAGTTACCCGGGTCTAGCGGGAACCTTCTCCTACGAGCAGTACTTC. This codes for CASSYPGLAGTFSYEQYF.

This clonotype occurred a few times. This chain joins TRBV20-1 and TRBJ2-5; D gene unclear. Trimming cost V 0 bases and J 7 bases, with 18 bases left between them. The CDR3 contains 15 residues. CDR1 is DFQATT and CDR2 is SNEGSKA in the germline V gene (reference sequence). Here the CDR3 DNA reads TGCAGTGCTAGAGATCGGGTGAACAACCTCCCGACCCAGTACTTC. Translating gives CSARDRVNNLPTQYF.

The chain uses TRBV21-1 and TRBJ2-2; no check of the table's D call, TRBD2, against the DNA was made. TRBV21-1 is recorded as a pseudogene. The CDR3 covers 18 residues. CDR3 in DNA: TGTGCCAGCAGCCCCAAAGGTGGTAGCGGGAGGCTCACCGGGGAGCTGTTTTTT. Translating it yields CASSPKGGSGRLTGELFF.